This T cell receptor (beta chain) was recovered during a study of T cells in localized non-small cell lung cancer. Measured with immunoSEQ multiplex PCR; TCRdb has only the in-frame clones, and not every one. The sample carries 4,100 or so clones, roughly a third recorded once. This clone is termed medium-sized. Sequenced here: lung tumor tissue, sampled before any cancer treatment. The TCR sequence derives from a man aged 35-75 years with stage II squamous cell lung carcinoma.

The CDR3 region is CASSLPRAGGAGYTF. The CDR3 DNA follows: TGTGCCAGCAGCTTACCTAGAGCAGGGGGCGCTGGCTACACCTTC. The chain recombines TRBV11-3 with TRBJ1-2; 8 bases are a match to TRBD1. The CDR3 has 15 amino acids. The V gene's germline CDR1 is SGHNT and CDR2 YENEEA. Trimming took 2 bases from V and 7 from J; bases not matched to a gene: 9.